The entry below gives a single T cell receptor beta chain sequence along with its context. Its target is unknown. Sequenced material consisted of expressed TCRB transcripts (all of the isolated RNA was reverse transcribed). Produced via immunoSEQ multiplex PCR; TCRdb's table is partial and in-frame only. The top ten hold 0.035% to 0.045% of the sample, which has some 640,000 clones, about 14% seen once. The data are from a study of beta chain features in type 1 diabetes. Whole-study results and caveats: Shorter TCRB CDR3s, moderately but significantly so, were found in Type 1 diabetes patients in all four CD4+ subsets.

This CDR3 has 13 residues. Trimming left V 0 bases short and J 6 bases short, with 7 bases between. The germline CDR1 and CDR2 sequences are SGHNT and YYREEE (reference sequence). Via CD45RO/CCR7/CD25/CD127/CD95/CD27, cells of the CD4+ naive, central memory, regulatory and stem cell-like memory subsets were sorted. This sequence was found in a man between 18 and 35 years old with type 1 diabetes. Sequenced: naive CD4+ T cells from blood. V and J are TRBV5-4 and TRBJ2-1, with TRBD1 as a possible D gene (6 bases). CDR3 sequence reads: CASSLVGANEQFF. DNA for the CDR3: TGTGCCAGCAGCTTGGTGGGGGCCAATGAGCAGTTCTTC.